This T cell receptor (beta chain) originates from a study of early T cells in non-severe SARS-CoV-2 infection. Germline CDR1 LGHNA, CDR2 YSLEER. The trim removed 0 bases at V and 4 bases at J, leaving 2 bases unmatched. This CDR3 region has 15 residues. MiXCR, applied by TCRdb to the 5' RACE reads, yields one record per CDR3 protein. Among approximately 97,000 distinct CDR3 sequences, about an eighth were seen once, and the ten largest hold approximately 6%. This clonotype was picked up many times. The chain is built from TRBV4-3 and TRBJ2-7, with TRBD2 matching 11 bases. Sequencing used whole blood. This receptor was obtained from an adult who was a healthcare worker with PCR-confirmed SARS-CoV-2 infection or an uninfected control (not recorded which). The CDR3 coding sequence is TGCGCCAGCAGCCAAGATGTAGCGGGAGGGTACGAGCAGTACTTC. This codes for CASSQDVAGGYEQYF.